What follows are 28 T cell receptor beta chains derived from one specimen sequenced in a study of T-cell reconstitution after alpha-beta-depleted transplantation in children. Unique molecular identifiers were used to barcode this TCRbeta library. TCRdb fed the PCR reads into MiXCR, producing one record per CDR3 protein. The sample yields 140,000 to 150,000 distinct CDR3 sequences, 8% to 10% seen once. This specimen was PBMCs, mostly from graft donor cells, taken 180 days after TCRalphabeta/CD19-depleted stem cell transplant. The receptors were sampled from a female patient aged 2-9 years who had a stem cell transplant for congenital amegakaryocytic thrombocytopenia, so the T cells may come from the graft donor.

This clonotype has just a few counts. This chain links TRBV12-3 or TRBV12-4 with TRBJ2-7; no clear D. V lost 6 bases and J lost 2, with 8 bases in between. The CDR3 is 12 amino acids. The DNA for the CDR3 is TGTGCCAGCAGCCCGGCCCCCTACGAGCAGTACTTC. Amino acids: CASSPAPYEQYF.

This clonotype was counted between two and nine times. The chain combines TRBV7-2 with TRBJ2-4; TRBD2 matches 7 bases. There are 14 residues in the CDR3. Germline V gives CDR1 SGHTA, CDR2 FQGNSA. With V trimmed by 6 bases and J by 6 bases, 8 bases remained unmatched. The CDR3 coding sequence is TGTGCCAGCAGAAGTCCTAGCGGAAGAAACATTCAGTACTTC. Its protein is CASRSPSGRNIQYF. The full variable domain, with the rest looked up from reference TRBV7-2 and TRBJ2-4, is GAGVSQSPSNKVTEKGKDVELRCDPISGHTALYWYRQSLGQGLEFLIYFQGNSAPDKSGLPSDRFSAERTGGSVSTLTIQRTQQEDSAVYLCASRSPSGRNIQYFGAGTRLSVL.

This clonotype has at least ten counts. V and J are TRBV5-1 and TRBJ2-2; 8 nucleotides match TRBD2. There are 13 residues in the CDR3. V was clipped by 7 bases and J by 5 bases; unmatched bases: 4. The germline gives CDR1 SGHRS, CDR2 YFSETQ. CDR3 sequence (DNA): TGCGCCAGCGGACTAGCAGGTACCGGGGAGCTGTTTTTT. It is translated as CASGLAGTGELFF.

This clonotype was seen repeatedly, ten times or more. V is TRBV5-5 and J is TRBJ2-4; D is perhaps TRBD2 (5 bases). CDR3 length: 17 amino acids. Germline lookup yields CDR1 SGHKS and CDR2 YYEKEE (reference sequence). V was pared by 4 bases and J by 0 bases, with 17 bases between. The CDR3 DNA reads as TGTGCCAGCAGCGCTCTCTTCCGGGGTCTAGCCAAAAACATTCAGTACTTC. It translates to CASSALFRGLAKNIQYF.

At least ten counts were recorded for this clonotype. The chain combines TRBV29-1 with TRBJ2-3, with D perhaps TRBD1 (6 bases). CDR1 and CDR2 from the germline V gene are SQVTM and ANQGSEA. The CDR3 consists of 13 residues. The V end lost 4 bases, the J end lost 1 base, and 9 bases lay between the germline ends. The CDR3 here is CSVVRTGTDTQYF. The CDR3 coding sequence is TGCAGCGTTGTTAGGACAGGCACAGATACGCAGTATTTT.

This clonotype was recorded at least ten times. This chain uses TRBV28 with TRBJ1-2, with 7 bases aligning to TRBD1. Germline V gene lookup returns CDR1 MDHEN and CDR2 SYDVKM. CDR3 length: 13 residues. V shed 6 bases, J shed 4 bases, and the junction held 5 bases outside the gene matches. CDR3 region: CASRGQRVYGYTF. The CDR3 region has the DNA TGTGCCAGCAGGGGACAGCGAGTCTATGGCTACACCTTC.

The rearrangement links TRBV4-1 to TRBJ1-6, with 8 bases aligning to TRBD1. V lost 1 base to trimming and J lost 9 bases; unmatched junction nucleotides: 8. Germline V CDR1 and CDR2: MGHRA, YSYEKL. This CDR3 is built from 16 residues. In nucleotides, the CDR3 is TGCGCCAGCAGCCAAGGGGGGTGGACAGGGCTTTCACCCCTCCACTTT. This translates into CASSQGGWTGLSPLHF.

This clonotype came up a few times. The chain links TRBV10-1 to TRBJ2-7, with 12 bases matching TRBD1. V shed 8 bases, J shed 6 bases, and the junction held 14 bases outside the gene matches. Germline V gene sequence: CDR1 WNHNN, CDR2 SYGVQD (reference sequence). The CDR3 is 16 residues long. For the CDR3, the DNA is TGCGCCAGCCGCCGGCGGGGGACAGGGGGCATCGGCGAGCAGTACTTC. It specifies CASRRRGTGGIGEQYF.

This clonotype was counted at least ten times. This chain connects TRBV18 to TRBJ2-1; D remains ambiguous. The CDR3 loop spans 15 amino acids. V shed 3 bases and J shed 0 bases, with 9 bases lying between them. Looked up from germline, CDR1 is KGHSH and CDR2 is LQKENI. For the CDR3, the DNA is TGTGCCAGCTCACCCATGGCAGCCTCCTACAATGAGCAGTTCTTC. Translation: CASSPMAASYNEQFF.

This clonotype has at least ten counts. The rearrangement uses TRBV7-2 and TRBJ2-3; TRBD2 matches at 12 bases. V lost 2 bases and J lost 8; bases outside the gene matches: 14. This CDR3 comprises 18 residues. Germline CDR1 is SGHTA and CDR2 is FQGNSA. The CDR3 here is CASSLFPSGGAGGTTQYF. CDR3 nucleotides: TGTGCCAGCAGCTTATTCCCTAGCGGGGGGGCCGGTGGGACTACGCAGTATTTT.

This clonotype was observed many times. The chain recombines TRBV9 with TRBJ2-7; 10 bases match TRBD2. V was pared by 2 bases and J by 5 bases, with 4 bases of the junction left unmatched. Germline V gene lookup returns CDR1 SGDLS and CDR2 YYNGEE. The CDR3 has 14 amino acids. CDR3 nucleotides: TGTGCCAGCAGCGTGGGTCTAGCGGGGGACGAGCAGTACTTC. Translated: CASSVGLAGDEQYF.

This clonotype was counted many times. The rearrangement joins TRBV2 to TRBJ1-4, with a weak D call TRBD1 (6 bases). Germline assignment: CDR1 SNHLY and CDR2 FYNNEI. The CDR3 has 15 amino acids. V was trimmed by 10 bases and J by 0 bases, leaving 15 bases between them. The CDR3 loop reads CATQGTVATNEKLFF. The CDR3 DNA follows: TGTGCCACCCAGGGGACGGTTGCAACTAATGAAAAACTGTTTTTT.

This clonotype has ten or more counts. The V call is TRBV20-1, the J call TRBJ2-3; no reliable D call. The CDR3 totals 14 residues. Germline-derived CDR1 and CDR2 are DFQATT and SNEGSKA (reference sequence). V gave up 1 base and J gave up 2 bases, with 10 bases separating them. The chain's CDR3 is CSARVWRHTDTQYF. Written as DNA, the CDR3 is TGCAGTGCTAGAGTATGGCGGCACACAGATACGCAGTATTTT.

The chain has TRBV10-2 and TRBJ1-2, with TRBD1 as a possible D gene (5 bases). This CDR3 contains 14 residues. CDR1 and CDR2 (germline): WSHSY, SAAADI. V was trimmed by 3 bases and J by 0 bases, leaving 8 bases between them. The CDR3 DNA is TGCGCCAGCAGTGATAGGGGTGCTAACTATGGCTACACCTTC. As protein: CASSDRGANYGYTF.

This clonotype was observed at least ten times. At one end the junction does not follow the germline gene, possibly because of a read error. J is TRBJ2-7 and V is TRBV6-6; maybe TRBD2 (5 bases). The V gene's germline CDR1 is MNHNY and CDR2 SVGAGI (reference sequence). The CDR3 is 13 residues long. The CDR3 DNA is TGTGCCAGCAGTAACTCCTACAGCGGCGAGCAGTACTTC. Amino acids: CASSNSYSGEQYF.

This clonotype was seen many times. The chain carries TRBV7-7 and TRBJ2-5; D remains ambiguous. Per germline, CDR1 SSHAT and CDR2 FNYEAQ (reference sequence). This CDR3 is 14 amino acids long. Trimming removed 6 bases at V and 5 bases at J, with 16 bases between. CDR3 sequence (DNA): TGTGCCAGCAGTGCTGCGTGGCCCTCGGAGACCCAGTACTTC. Its protein is CASSAAWPSETQYF.

This clonotype occurred a few times. This chain joins TRBV19 and TRBJ1-2, with a weak D call TRBD1 (6 bases). Germline assignment: CDR1 LNHDA and CDR2 SQIVND (reference sequence). Trimming took 7 bases from V and 5 from J, leaving 8 bases between them. The CDR3 spans 11 residues. CDR3 sequence reads: CASTTGYGYTF. For the CDR3, the DNA is TGTGCCAGTACAACAGGGTATGGCTACACCTTC.

This clonotype has a handful of counts. The genes are TRBV11-2 and TRBJ2-1; 11 bases map to TRBD2. Unmatched junction bases numbered 3, after V lost 3 bases and J lost 2 bases. The CDR3 totals 16 residues. Germline-derived CDR1 and CDR2 are SGHAT and FQNNGV. In nucleotides, the CDR3 is TGTGCCAGCAGCTTCCGTAGCGGGGGGGCCTACAATGAGCAGTTCTTC. It specifies CASSFRSGGAYNEQFF. The full variable domain, rest sourced from reference TRBV11-2 and TRBJ2-1, is EAGVAQSPRYKIIEKRQSVAFWCNPISGHATLYWYQQILGQGPKLLIQFQNNGVVDDSQLPKDRFSAERLKGVDSTLKIQPAKLEDSAVYLCASSFRSGGAYNEQFFGPGTRLTVL.

This clonotype was recorded at least ten times. V gene TRBV10-3 combines with J gene TRBJ2-2; the D is unclear. The germline gives CDR1 ENHRY, CDR2 SYGVKD. This CDR3 has 13 residues. V lost 8 bases, J lost 4 bases, and 11 bases lay in between. CDR3 bases: TGTGCCATCTTTATAGGCCTCACCGGGGAGCTGTTTTTT. Its translation is CAIFIGLTGELFF.

The V gene is TRBV29-1, the J gene TRBJ2-1; 8 nucleotides line up with TRBD1. The CDR3 contains 14 residues. V gave up 4 bases and J gave up 2 bases; unmatched junction bases: 4. The germline gives CDR1 SQVTM, CDR2 ANQGSEA. The CDR3 here is CSVVQGAPYNEQFF. The CDR3 DNA follows: TGCAGCGTTGTCCAGGGGGCCCCCTACAATGAGCAGTTCTTC.

This clonotype has ten or more counts. The chain carries TRBV20-1 and TRBJ2-3; D is possibly TRBD1 (6 bases). The CDR3 has 14 amino acids. V dropped 6 bases and J dropped 1 base, with 14 bases sitting between them. CDR1 is DFQATT and CDR2 is SNEGSKA in the germline V gene (reference sequence). The CDR3 protein is CSAGQGLGTDTQYF. The CDR3 DNA reads as TGCAGTGCCGGGCAGGGGTTAGGCACAGATACGCAGTATTTT.

This clonotype was seen a few times. The chain joins TRBV12-3 or TRBV12-4 to TRBJ1-4; 9 bases align to TRBD1. V lost 3 bases and J lost 9; bases outside the gene matches: 5. The CDR3 extends over 14 amino acids. The CDR3 DNA reads TGTGCCAGCAGTTTGGACAGGGGAGGGCAAAAACTGTTTTTT. Translated, it gives CASSLDRGGQKLFF.

There are many counts of this clonotype. The rearrangement uses TRBV27 and TRBJ1-4; D is unclear. The length of the CDR3 is 17 residues. Germline V gene sequence: CDR1 MNHEY, CDR2 SMNVEV (reference sequence). V was pared by 6 bases and J by 7 bases, with 24 bases between. The CDR3 nucleotides are TGTGCCAGCAGCTTTTCCGCCTGGCCCGATCTCCCTGAAAAACTGTTTTTT. Encoded protein: CASSFSAWPDLPEKLFF.

The chain uses TRBV19 and TRBJ1-5, with D perhaps TRBD1 (5 bases). CDR3 length: 15 residues. Germline CDR1 reads LNHDA; CDR2 reads SQIVND (reference sequence). Between the trimmed V and J ends, which lost 1 base and 4 bases, there was a span of 11 bases. For the CDR3, the DNA is TGTGCCAGTAGTATAGTCTTGACAGCAAATCAGCCCCAGCATTTT. Protein: CASSIVLTANQPQHF.

This clonotype was recorded at least ten times. The chain employs TRBV3-1 and TRBJ2-1; no definite D call. CDR3 length equals 16 residues. The germline gives CDR1 LGHDT, CDR2 YNNKEL (reference sequence). Trimming left V 4 bases short and J 5 bases short, with 18 bases between. CDR3 residues: CASSPSPPPLDNEQFF. In DNA form, the CDR3 reads TGTGCCAGCAGCCCCAGCCCCCCCCCACTTGACAATGAGCAGTTCTTC.

Details on this clonotype: A much larger clone is a single base away; this may be a read error. V usage is TRBV6-6 and J usage is TRBJ2-7; 7 bases fit TRBD2. V lost 4 bases and J lost 10; bases outside the gene matches: 4. This CDR3 region has 11 residues. The germline V gene encodes CDR1 MNHNY and CDR2 SVGAGI (reference sequence). The CDR3 nucleotides are TGTGCCAGCAGTTTGGGAGGGAGTCAGTACTTC. This gives the protein CASSLGGSQYF.

The chain joins TRBV20-1 to TRBJ2-5, with D perhaps matching TRBD2 (6 bases). V lost 3 bases and J 5 bases, leaving 19 bases between the germline ends. Per the germline V gene, CDR1 is DFQATT and CDR2 is SNEGSKA (reference sequence). The CDR3 has 15 amino acids. DNA of the CDR3: TGCAGTGCTAGTTACCTCCTAGCGACCCCCGAGACCCAGTACTTC. This sequence encodes CSASYLLATPETQYF.

This clonotype was detected ten times or more. The chain carries TRBV5-1 and TRBJ1-5; D is possibly TRBD1 (6 bases). Germline-derived CDR1 and CDR2 are SGHRS and YFSETQ. Trimming removed 2 bases at V and 3 bases at J, with 12 bases between. This CDR3 contains 15 residues. The CDR3 region has the DNA TGCGCCAGCAGCTTAGGTACAGGGTCCAATCAGCCCCAGCATTTT. It specifies CASSLGTGSNQPQHF.